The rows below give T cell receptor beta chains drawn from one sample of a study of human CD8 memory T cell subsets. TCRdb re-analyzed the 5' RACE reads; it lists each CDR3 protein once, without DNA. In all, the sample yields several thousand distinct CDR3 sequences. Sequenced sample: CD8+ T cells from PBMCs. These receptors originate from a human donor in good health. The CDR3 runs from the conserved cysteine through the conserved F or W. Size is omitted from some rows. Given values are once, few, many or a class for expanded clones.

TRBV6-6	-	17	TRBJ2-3	CASSYSSAAAITDTQYF
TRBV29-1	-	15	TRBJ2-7	CSVATPGQGTGEQYF
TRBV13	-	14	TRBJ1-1	CASSAGQGAVEAFF
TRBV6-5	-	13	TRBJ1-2	CASSWQGASGYTF
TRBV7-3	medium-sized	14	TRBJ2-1	CASSLGGGGVEQFF
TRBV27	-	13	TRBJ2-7	CASSLGQTYEQYF
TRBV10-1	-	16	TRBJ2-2	CASSEFVAGETGELFF
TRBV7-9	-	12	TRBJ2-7	CPSSPPSYEQYF
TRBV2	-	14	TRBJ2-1	CASSPGQGYNEQFF
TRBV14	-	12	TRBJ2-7	CASSQGTYEQYF
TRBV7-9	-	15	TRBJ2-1	CASSRPTGTKNEQFF
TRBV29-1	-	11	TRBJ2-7	CSVIRLGEQYF
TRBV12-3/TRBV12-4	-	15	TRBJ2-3	CASSAVGSFTDTQYF
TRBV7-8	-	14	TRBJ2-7	CASSSSTGRYEQYF
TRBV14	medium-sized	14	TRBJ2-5	CASSLTSGRETQYF
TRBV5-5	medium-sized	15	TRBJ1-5	CASSLAWDPDQPQHF
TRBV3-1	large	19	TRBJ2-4	CASSPRPHRTGGAKNIQYF
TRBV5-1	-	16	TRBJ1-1	CASSSSGTWSYTEAFF
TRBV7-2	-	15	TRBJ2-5	CASSLLKGRQETQYF
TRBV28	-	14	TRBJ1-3	CASTTPVPTDAIYF
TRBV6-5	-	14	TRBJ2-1	CASTRQGGYNEQFF
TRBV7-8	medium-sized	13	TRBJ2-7	CASSLPSGYEQYF
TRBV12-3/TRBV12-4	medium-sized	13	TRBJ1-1	CASSLGPNTEAFF
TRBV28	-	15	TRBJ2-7	CASSSVSSGGYEQYF
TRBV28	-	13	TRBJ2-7	CASSLGGPYEQYF
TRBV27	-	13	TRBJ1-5	CASSLDSGQPQHF
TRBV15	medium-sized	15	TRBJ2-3	CATSQPSGSTDTQYF